The 21 T cell receptor beta chains below all came from one sample that was sequenced in a study of blood T cell repertoires in COVID-19. Profiled with immunoSEQ multiplex PCR; TCRdb holds only in-frame clones, not every one. The sample contains roughly 32,000 clones, around 87% of which appear only once. The sequenced sample consisted of peripheral blood. The receptor set was obtained from a man aged 55 to 70 with active COVID-19.

V usage is TRBV12-3 or TRBV12-4 and J usage is TRBJ1-6; TRBD1 might be the D (5 bases). Trimming took off 6 bases at V and 8 bases at J, with 5 bases between the two ends. The CDR3 is 11 residues long. CDR3 in DNA: TGTGCCAGCAGGGGGCATTCACCCCTCCACTTT. It codes for CASRGHSPLHF.

The chain links TRBV4-3 to TRBJ2-5, with 7 bases fitting TRBD2. This CDR3 is 15 amino acids long. Germline-derived CDR1 and CDR2 are LGHNA and YSLEER. The J segment lost 5 bases and the V segment lost 0 bases, leaving 6 bases of the junction unmatched. The CDR3 sequence: CASSQEGGSLETQYF. CDR3 DNA: TGCGCCAGCAGCCAAGAGGGCGGGAGCCTGGAGACCCAGTACTTC.

This clone came up once. The V call is TRBV11-2, the J call TRBJ1-4; D remains ambiguous. V was trimmed by 6 bases and J by 0 bases, leaving 8 bases between them. This CDR3 is built from 14 residues. The germline CDR1 and CDR2 sequences are SGHAT and FQNNGV. CDR3 coding DNA: TGTGCCAGCAGGAAGTTAGCAACTAATGAAAAACTGTTTTTT. Its translation: CASRKLATNEKLFF. The full variable domain, its missing parts supplied by reference TRBV11-2 and TRBJ1-4, is EAGVAQSPRYKIIEKRQSVAFWCNPISGHATLYWYQQILGQGPKLLIQFQNNGVVDDSQLPKDRFSAERLKGVDSTLKIQPAKLEDSAVYLCASRKLATNEKLFFGSGTQLSVL.

The V and J genes are TRBV4-2 and TRBJ2-2, with D possibly matching TRBD1 (6 bases). The germline CDR1 and CDR2 sequences are LGHNA and YNFKEQ. The CDR3 contains 14 residues. V lost 2 bases and J 6 bases, leaving 10 bases between the germline ends. The CDR3 DNA is TGTGCCAGCAGCCAACCAGAGGGGGCCGGGGAGCTGTTTTTT. Protein: CASSQPEGAGELFF.

This clone was counted only a few times. The gene calls are TRBV6-2 or TRBV6-3 and TRBJ2-2; tentatively, D is TRBD1 (6 bases). The germline V gene encodes CDR1 MNHEY and CDR2 SVGEGT. The germline V and J ends were trimmed by 4 bases and 5 bases, with 20 bases remaining between them. The CDR3 contains 17 residues. The DNA of the CDR3 is TGTGCCAGCAGTTTCTTATCACAGGGACCGTGGACCGGGGAGCTGTTTTTT. Encoded protein: CASSFLSQGPWTGELFF.

The chain employs TRBV12-3 or TRBV12-4 and TRBJ1-6, with 7 bases lining up with TRBD1. The CDR3 contains 13 residues. V shed 6 bases and J 10 bases; nucleotides not matched to a gene: 6. The CDR3 loop is CASRGQAGSPLHF. As DNA, the CDR3 is TGTGCCAGCAGAGGACAGGCGGGCTCACCCCTCCACTTT.

V is TRBV6-2 or TRBV6-3 and J is TRBJ2-4; 16 bases are a match to TRBD2. The CDR3 length is 16 residues. V was pared by 7 bases and J by 9 bases, with 9 bases of the junction left unmatched. Germline values: CDR1 MNHEY, CDR2 SVGEGT. The chain's CDR3 is CASTPGLAGGPSIQYF. The CDR3 DNA is TGTGCCAGCACCCCGGGACTAGCGGGGGGGCCTAGCATTCAGTACTTC.

The chain combines TRBV19 with TRBJ1-4; the match to TRBD1 covers 7 bases. The V gene's germline CDR1 is LNHDA and CDR2 SQIVND (reference sequence). V dropped 4 bases and J dropped 8; count of bases not matched to a gene: 7. CDR3 length: 14 amino acids. Here the CDR3 DNA reads TGTGCCAGTAGTAACAGGGGCCTCGGCGAAAAACTGTTTTTT. Amino acids: CASSNRGLGEKLFF.

This clone has a single count. This chain joins TRBV13 and TRBJ1-3; TRBD1 aligns across 8 bases. Germline assignment: CDR1 PRHDT and CDR2 FYEKMQ (reference sequence). The CDR3 extends over 15 amino acids. The junction had 9 bases not matched to a gene; V was cut back by 5 bases and J by 6 bases. The CDR3 sequence is CASSQIGTGKNTIYF. The CDR3 DNA reads as TGTGCCAGCAGCCAGATCGGGACAGGAAAAAACACCATATATTTT.

The chain has TRBV6-2 or TRBV6-3 and TRBJ1-5, with D possibly matching TRBD1 (6 bases). CDR3 length equals 15 residues. V gave up 6 bases and J gave up 0 bases, with 12 bases separating them. Germline V gene sequence: CDR1 MNHEY, CDR2 SVGEGT. CDR3 DNA sequence: TGTGCCAGCAGCACAGGACAGTATAGCAATCAGCCCCAGCATTTT. Its translation: CASSTGQYSNQPQHF.

Only a few counts were recorded for this clone. V is TRBV19 and J is TRBJ1-3; D gene unclear. V shed 10 bases and J shed 4 bases, with 17 bases lying between them. Germline V gene sequence: CDR1 LNHDA, CDR2 SQIVND (reference sequence). The CDR3 contains 14 residues. As DNA, the CDR3 is TGTGCCAAGTCACCGGCGGGCGCGGGAAACACCATATATTTT. Protein sequence: CAKSPAGAGNTIYF.

V gene TRBV6-1 combines with J gene TRBJ2-6; weak D call: TRBD2 (5 bases). V dropped 2 bases and J dropped 3 bases, with 8 bases sitting between them. There are 15 residues in the CDR3. Per the germline V gene, CDR1 is MNHNS and CDR2 is SASEGT. CDR3 sequence: CASSETAGGANVLTF. DNA for the CDR3: TGTGCCAGCAGTGAAACGGCGGGTGGGGCCAACGTCCTGACTTTC.

The chain employs TRBV5-4 and TRBJ2-5; weak D call: TRBD1 (6 bases). The CDR3 has 15 residues. CDR1 and CDR2 from the germline V gene are SGHNT and YYREEE (reference sequence). Trimming cost V 4 bases and J 4 bases, with 17 bases left between them. DNA for the CDR3: TGTGCCAGCAGCCGAGAAGGACAGTTCCGAGAGACCCAGTACTTC. It is translated as CASSREGQFRETQYF.

Written as DNA, the CDR3 is TGCGCCAGCAGCCAACTTGGTAGTCAGCCCCAGCATTTT. Translation: CASSQLGSQPQHF. The chain couples TRBV4-3 to TRBJ1-5; no clear D. The CDR3 consists of 13 residues. V gave up 2 bases and J gave up 6 bases, with 8 bases separating them. Germline CDR1 reads LGHNA; CDR2 reads YSLEER.

This chain's CDR3 is CASSPRAGSNYGYTF. For the CDR3, the DNA is TGTGCCAGCAGCCCCAGGGCAGGGTCCAACTATGGCTACACCTTC. The rearrangement uses TRBV25-1 and TRBJ1-2; TRBD1 might be the D (5 bases). V shed 6 bases and J shed 2 bases, with 16 bases lying between them. The CDR3 covers 15 residues. Germline values: CDR1 MGHDK, CDR2 SYGVNS.

The genes are TRBV4-3 and TRBJ2-1; 10 positions agree with TRBD1. There are 17 residues in the CDR3. CDR1 and CDR2 (germline): LGHNA, YSLEER. J gave up 5 bases and V 3 bases, and 10 bases lay outside the gene matches. The CDR3 sequence is CASSQVTGTGVHNEQFF. DNA for the CDR3: TGCGCCAGCAGCCAGGTAACCGGGACAGGGGTCCACAATGAGCAGTTCTTC.

V and J are TRBV12-5 and TRBJ2-5; possible D gene TRBD1, 6 bases. CDR3 length: 15 amino acids. CDR1 LGHNT and CDR2 FRNRAP come from the germline V gene. Trimming left V 4 bases short and J 2 bases short, with 14 bases between. CDR3 protein: CASGSLIGQQETQYF. CDR3 nucleotides: TGTGCTAGTGGTTCTCTAATCGGACAGCAAGAGACCCAGTACTTC.

Notes on this clone: The CDR3 ends on some other residue instead of the conserved phenylalanine or tryptophan, so this is likely a read error. The limits of the CDR3 on the DNA are not certain, so only TCRdb's listed CDR3 is given. The chain employs TRBV23-1 and TRBJ2-7; the tabulated D call, TRBD1, remains unverified against the DNA. TRBV23-1 has ORF status, its function being uncertain. The CDR3 is 11 amino acids long, termini counted. CDR3 sequence reads: CASSLRDRELI.

CDR3 in amino acids: CASSSTTGHEQYF. The CDR3 DNA sequence: TGTGCCAGCAGCTCTACGACAGGGCACGAGCAGTACTTC. V and J are TRBV7-8 and TRBJ2-7; 7 bases map to TRBD1. The ends lost 4 bases at V and 5 bases at J; junction bases unmatched: 5. The germline gives CDR1 SGHVS, CDR2 FQNEAQ. CDR3 length: 13 residues. Based on the CDR3 plus reference TRBV7-8 and TRBJ2-7, the full variable domain is GAGVSQSPRYKVAKRGQDVALRCDPISGHVSLFWYQQALGQGPEFLTYFQNEAQLDKSGLPSDRFFAERPEGSVSTLKIQRTQQEDSAVYLCASSSTTGHEQYFGPGTRLTVT.

The chain employs TRBV12-3 or TRBV12-4 and TRBJ2-1; the D gene is possibly TRBD2 (6 bases). The CDR3 consists of 13 residues. The V end lost 7 bases, the J end lost 4 bases, and 11 bases lay between the germline ends. CDR3 protein: CASTRAGYNEQFF. In DNA, the CDR3 is TGTGCCAGCACCCGCGCGGGATACAATGAGCAGTTCTTC.

This clone was observed a single time. The chain employs TRBV6-5 and TRBJ1-4; D perhaps matches TRBD1 (5 bases). Germline values: CDR1 MNHEY, CDR2 SVGAGI. The CDR3 has 14 amino acids. V was pared by 8 bases and J by 4 bases, with 14 bases between. CDR3 protein: CASCKGWDNEKLFF. In DNA, the CDR3 is TGTGCCAGCTGCAAGGGGTGGGATAATGAAAAACTGTTTTTT.